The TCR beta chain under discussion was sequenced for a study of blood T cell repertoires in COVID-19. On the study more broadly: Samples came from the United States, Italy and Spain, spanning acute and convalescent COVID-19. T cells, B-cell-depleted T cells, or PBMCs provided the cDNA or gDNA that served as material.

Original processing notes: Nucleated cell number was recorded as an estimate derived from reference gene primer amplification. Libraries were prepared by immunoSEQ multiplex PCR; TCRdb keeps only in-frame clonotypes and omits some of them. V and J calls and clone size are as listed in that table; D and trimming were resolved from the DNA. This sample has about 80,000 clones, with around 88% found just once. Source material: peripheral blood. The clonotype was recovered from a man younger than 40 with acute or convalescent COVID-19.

For the CDR3, the DNA is TGTGCCAGCAGTTGGGACAGGTTCAATCAGCCCCAGCATTTT. Protein product: CASSWDRFNQPQHF. The J gene is TRBJ1-5, the V gene TRBV6-2 or TRBV6-3, with TRBD1 matching 8 bases. Unmatched junction bases numbered 2, after V lost 4 bases and J lost 3 bases. The CDR3 covers 14 residues. The germline CDR1 and CDR2 sequences are MNHEY and SVGEGT.